The 29 T cell receptor beta chains given below trace back to one sample, sequenced in a study of T cell responses to AZD1222 COVID-19 vaccine. Assay: immunoSEQ multiplex PCR; the TCRdb copy retains only in-frame clones and omits some. The sample shows 180,000 or so clones, approximately 90% of them seen only once. The sample here was peripheral blood, taken 28 days after the second dose of the MenACWY control vaccine. These receptors all stem from an adult who received the MenACWY meningococcal vaccine as a control.

CDR3: CAWRGDTEAFF. CDR3 DNA sequence: TGTGCCTGGAGGGGGGACACTGAAGCTTTCTTT. V and J are TRBV30 and TRBJ1-1, with D maybe TRBD1 (5 bases). The CDR3 consists of 11 residues. Per germline, CDR1 GTSNPN and CDR2 SVGIG (reference sequence). Trimming pared 3 bases from V and 3 bases from J, leaving 5 bases between.

The chain combines TRBV6-5 with TRBJ1-1; 7 bases align to TRBD1. The junction had 6 bases not matched to a gene; V was cut back by 5 bases and J by 3 bases. The CDR3 is made up of 14 amino acids. Germline V lookup: CDR1 MNHEY, CDR2 SVGAGI. This CDR3 reads CASSRNDRDTEAFF. CDR3 in DNA: TGTGCCAGCAGTCGAAATGACAGGGACACTGAAGCTTTCTTT.

This clone has more than one count but fewer than ten. This chain uses TRBV7-3 with TRBJ2-1, with no clear D. This CDR3 region has 13 residues. V lost 6 bases and J lost 5, with 11 bases in between. The germline CDR1 and CDR2 sequences are SGHTA and FQGTGA. This CDR3 reads CASRKGLDNEQFF. The CDR3 nucleotides read TGTGCCAGCAGAAAAGGGTTGGACAATGAGCAGTTCTTC.

The rearrangement uses TRBV29-1 and TRBJ2-7; D assignment may be TRBD1 or TRBD2 (5 bases each). Trimming left V 4 bases short and J 0 bases short, with 7 bases between. The CDR3 is 12 residues long. Looked up from germline, CDR1 is SQVTM and CDR2 is ANQGSEA. The DNA of the CDR3 is TGCAGCGTTGCAGGGAGCTCCTACGAGCAGTACTTC. This codes for CSVAGSSYEQYF.

V is TRBV4-2 and J is TRBJ1-1; TRBD1 might be the D (6 bases). Germline V gene sequence: CDR1 LGHNA, CDR2 YNFKEQ. This CDR3 comprises 16 residues. Trimming shortened V by 3 bases and J by 3 bases, and 17 bases separated the two germline ends. The CDR3 DNA follows: TGTGCCAGCAGCCACCGACAGGAATGGGGGGACACTGAAGCTTTCTTT. It translates to CASSHRQEWGDTEAFF.

This clone showed up just once. V and J are TRBV18 and TRBJ2-5; D unclear. V was pared by 2 bases and J by 1 base, with 5 bases between. CDR1 and CDR2 (germline): KGHSH, LQKENI. The CDR3 is made up of 13 amino acids. Written as DNA, the CDR3 is TGTGCCAGCTCACCAGGCTTCCAAGAGACCCAGTACTTC. Its translation: CASSPGFQETQYF.

The rearrangement joins TRBV5-1 to TRBJ2-3, with 9 bases identical to TRBD2. The CDR3 extends over 15 amino acids. Germline V lookup: CDR1 SGHRS, CDR2 YFSETQ. V gave up 4 bases and J gave up 6 bases; unmatched junction bases: 9. The CDR3 DNA reads as TGCGCCAGCAGCCCTCAGACTAGCGGTGGGGATACGCAGTATTTT. Translation gives CASSPQTSGGDTQYF.

V and J are TRBV5-6 and TRBJ1-2, with 10 bases that match TRBD1. The germline gives CDR1 SGHDT, CDR2 YYEEEE. CDR3 length: 15 amino acids. With V trimmed by 4 bases and J by 7 bases, 10 bases remained unmatched. The CDR3 bases are TGTGCCAGCAGCCCGACGGACAGGGGGGCTTCTGGCTACACCTTC. This sequence encodes CASSPTDRGASGYTF.

V gene TRBV18 combines with J gene TRBJ1-4; D uncertain. The germline V gene has CDR1 KGHSH and CDR2 LQKENI. Trimming took off 3 bases at V and 8 bases at J, with 13 bases between the two ends. CDR3 size: 14 residues. The CDR3 sequence is CASSPLGLGEKLFF. CDR3 DNA: TGTGCCAGCTCACCGTTAGGTCTGGGGGAAAAACTGTTTTTT.

This sequence joins TRBV30 and TRBJ2-7, with a tentative D call TRBD1 (5 bases). From germline, CDR1 is GTSNPN and CDR2 SVGIG (reference sequence). The V and J ends lost 2 bases and 0 bases respectively, with 8 bases between them. There are 13 residues in the CDR3. CDR3 in DNA: TGTGCCTGGAGTTTACAGGCCTCCTACGAGCAGTACTTC. Translating it yields CAWSLQASYEQYF.

The chain carries TRBV18 and TRBJ1-4; TRBD1 might be the D (5 bases). Germline CDR1 and CDR2: KGHSH and LQKENI. CDR3 size: 14 residues. The V end was cut by 2 bases, the J end by 8 bases, with 12 bases between. The CDR3 DNA follows: TGTGCCAGCTCACCAAGGGACGGCGGGGAAAAACTGTTTTTT. It encodes CASSPRDGGEKLFF.

Here the CDR3 reads CASSGGGGNEKLFF. The DNA of the CDR3 is TGCGCCAGCAGCGGCGGGGGAGGCAATGAAAAACTGTTTTTT. This chain links TRBV5-1 with TRBJ1-4, with D possibly matching TRBD1 (5 bases). Germline values: CDR1 SGHRS, CDR2 YFSETQ. There are 14 residues in the CDR3. Trimming pared 4 bases from V and 5 bases from J, leaving 12 bases between.

The chain links TRBV7-2 to TRBJ1-5, with D possibly matching TRBD1 (5 bases). The length of the CDR3 is 15 residues. Trimming left V 5 bases short and J 6 bases short, with 17 bases between. CDR1 SGHTA and CDR2 FQGNSA come from the germline V gene. The CDR3 DNA reads as TGTGCCAGCAGCCTCGACCAATTGGGGGGTCAGCCCCAGCATTTT. Encoded protein: CASSLDQLGGQPQHF.

The gene calls are TRBV5-1 and TRBJ2-1, with TRBD2 identical over 10 bases. The CDR3 sequence is 15 residues long. Germline V gene lookup returns CDR1 SGHRS and CDR2 YFSETQ. V was pared by 6 bases and J by 6 bases, with 9 bases of the junction left unmatched. The CDR3 region has the DNA TGCGCCAGCATCGAGATAGCGGGAGGCCCCAATGAGCAGTTCTTC. Amino acid sequence: CASIEIAGGPNEQFF.

This sequence joins TRBV9 and TRBJ2-7, with 7 bases fitting TRBD2. The CDR3 spans 17 residues. Trimming removed 0 bases from V and 2 bases from J; junction bases left unmatched: 11. Germline CDR1 and CDR2: SGDLS and YYNGEE. Written as DNA, the CDR3 is TGTGCCAGCAGCGTAGGGGACGGGGGGAGTTTGCCCTACGAGCAGTACTTC. Amino acid sequence: CASSVGDGGSLPYEQYF.

V and J are TRBV28 and TRBJ1-5; tentatively, D is TRBD1 (6 bases). The V gene lost 1 base and the J gene lost 4 bases, with 11 bases spanning the gap. The CDR3 length is 15 residues. Per the germline V gene, CDR1 is MDHEN and CDR2 is SYDVKM. CDR3 region: CASSLSRQVNQPQHF. In nucleotides, the CDR3 is TGTGCCAGCAGTTTATCAAGACAGGTGAATCAGCCCCAGCATTTT.

The V gene is TRBV12-5, the J gene TRBJ2-3; 7 bases are a match to TRBD2. Germline V gene lookup returns CDR1 LGHNT and CDR2 FRNRAP. This CDR3 is built from 16 residues. V trimming: 1 base; J trimming: 0 bases; junction bases outside the gene matches: 4. CDR3 nucleotide sequence: TGTGCTAGTGGTTTGGCGACGACTAGCAGCACAGATACGCAGTATTTT. This encodes CASGLATTSSTDTQYF.

This clone came up once. The chain combines TRBV6-2 or TRBV6-3 with TRBJ2-5; D not certain. This CDR3 contains 14 residues. The germline V gene has CDR1 MNHEY and CDR2 SVGEGT. The V end was cut by 1 base, the J end by 4 bases, with 10 bases between. This CDR3 is CASSYYTTLETQYF. As DNA, the CDR3 is TGTGCCAGCAGTTACTACACCACCCTAGAGACCCAGTACTTC.

This clone has a single count. This chain links TRBV3-1 (or the pseudogene TRBV3-2) with TRBJ2-3; 8 nucleotides align to TRBD2. This CDR3 is built from 16 residues. The V gene's germline CDR1 is LGHDT and CDR2 YNNKEL (reference sequence). V shed 3 bases, J shed 3 bases, and the junction held 8 bases outside the gene matches. CDR3 residues: CASSHRFSGTTDTQYF. The CDR3 region has the DNA TGTGCCAGCAGCCATAGATTTAGCGGGACGACAGATACGCAGTATTTT.

This chain uses TRBV19 with TRBJ1-5; D gene ambiguous. CDR3 size: 17 residues. The germline V and J ends were trimmed by 5 bases and 1 base, with 18 bases remaining between them. Looked up from germline, CDR1 is LNHDA and CDR2 is SQIVND (reference sequence). CDR3 DNA sequence: TGTGCCAGTAGTGCTTACGTCGGGCGGACGAGCAATCAGCCCCAGCATTTT. It specifies CASSAYVGRTSNQPQHF.

This chain links TRBV10-1 with TRBJ2-2; unclear D gene. The germline V gene has CDR1 WNHNN and CDR2 SYGVQD (reference sequence). This CDR3 region has 14 residues. V gave up 4 bases and J gave up 0 bases, with 6 bases separating them. This CDR3 is CASSAHSNTGELFF. CDR3 in DNA: TGCGCCAGCAGTGCTCACTCGAACACCGGGGAGCTGTTTTTT.

The chain employs TRBV14 and TRBJ2-6; D uncertain. Trimming took off 8 bases at V and 4 bases at J, with 9 bases between the two ends. Germline V gene sequence: CDR1 SGHDN, CDR2 FVKESK. The CDR3 loop spans 13 amino acids. The CDR3 DNA follows: TGTGCCAGCCTCCGATCGGGGGCCAACGTCCTGACTTTC. Protein sequence: CASLRSGANVLTF.

The rearrangement joins TRBV5-1 to TRBJ2-7; 7 positions match TRBD1. The junction had 11 bases not matched to a gene; V was cut back by 4 bases and J by 7 bases. Germline V gene data show CDR1 as SGHRS and CDR2 as YFSETQ. This CDR3 is built from 14 residues. CDR3 amino acids: CASSTRDSYEEQYF. Written as DNA, the CDR3 is TGCGCCAGCAGCACCAGGGACAGCTACGAAGAGCAGTACTTC.

The V call is TRBV6-5, the J call TRBJ1-4; D remains unclear. The CDR3 contains 16 residues. Trimming shortened V by 2 bases and J by 8 bases, and 18 bases separated the two germline ends. The germline gives CDR1 MNHEY, CDR2 SVGAGI. The CDR3 reads CASSYGPGPAREKLFF. The DNA for the CDR3 is TGTGCCAGCAGTTACGGACCGGGCCCTGCTCGGGAAAAACTGTTTTTT.

The gene calls are TRBV7-2 and TRBJ2-2; TRBD2 matches 12 bases. The J segment lost 4 bases and the V segment lost 5 bases, leaving 5 bases of the junction unmatched. CDR3 length equals 16 residues. CDR1 SGHTA and CDR2 FQGNSA come from the germline V gene. Here the CDR3 DNA reads TGTGCCAGCAGCCCCAGACTAGCGGGAGTCACCGGGGAGCTGTTTTTT. Its protein is CASSPRLAGVTGELFF. The variable domain in full, with the rest retrieved from reference TRBV7-2 and TRBJ2-2, is GAGVSQSPSNKVTEKGKDVELRCDPISGHTALYWYRQSLGQGLEFLIYFQGNSAPDKSGLPSDRFSAERTGGSVSTLTIQRTQQEDSAVYLCASSPRLAGVTGELFFGEGSRLTVL.

The rearrangement joins TRBV5-1 to TRBJ2-3, with a weak D call TRBD2 (5 bases). The CDR3 extends over 12 amino acids. Germline CDR1 SGHRS, CDR2 YFSETQ. Between the trimmed V and J ends, which lost 4 bases and 6 bases, there was a span of 9 bases. The CDR3 region is CASSLADDTQYF. The CDR3 nucleotides read TGCGCCAGCAGCCTAGCCGATGATACGCAGTATTTT.

V and J are TRBV12-3 or TRBV12-4 and TRBJ1-2, with D unresolved. Trimming left V 1 base short and J 4 bases short, with 4 bases between. The CDR3 loop spans 12 amino acids. CDR3 residues: CASSLGFYGYTF. The CDR3 DNA is TGTGCCAGCAGTTTAGGGTTCTATGGCTACACCTTC.

This chain connects TRBV19 to TRBJ1-1; a possible D gene is TRBD1 (6 bases). From germline, CDR1 is LNHDA and CDR2 SQIVND (reference sequence). V lost 8 bases and J lost 3, with 16 bases in between. The CDR3 is 14 residues long. This CDR3 reads CASRMWGADTEAFF. The CDR3 nucleotides read TGTGCCAGTCGGATGTGGGGGGCTGACACTGAAGCTTTCTTT.

The chain combines TRBV28 with TRBJ1-1; D is unclear. Germline CDR1 is MDHEN and CDR2 is SYDVKM. This CDR3 has 12 residues. Between the trimmed V and J ends, which lost 3 bases and 3 bases, there was a span of 5 bases. The CDR3, as DNA: TGTGCCAGCAGTTTCCCCGACACTGAAGCTTTCTTT. Protein product: CASSFPDTEAFF.